A selection of T cell receptor beta chains follows, all from one sample in a study of Ad26.COV2.S vaccination and SARS-CoV-2 variants. Sequenced by immunoSEQ multiplex PCR; TCRdb stores in-frame clones only, minus some. The profile shows more than 150,000 clones, roughly nine tenths of them singletons. The sequencing used peripheral blood, collected after recovery from COVID-19. The receptor source for this set is a human donor who had recovered from COVID-19. Each CDR3 is given with its conserved first and last residue. The D gene is left open where the match is weak. Expanded clones get a size class; other rows say once, few or many, or leave the size out.

cdr3_nt cdr3_aa clone_size cdr3_length v_call d_call j_call
TGTGCCAGCAGCAATGGGGGATGGAATGAGCAGTTCTTC CASSNGGWNEQFF once 13 TRBV12-3/TRBV12-4 . TRBJ2-1
TGTGCCTGGAGTGTTCGGCACTCCCTTGCCGGAAACACCATATATTTT CAWSVRHSLAGNTIYF . 16 TRBV30 . TRBJ1-3
TGTGCCAGCAGCCCCACTACCACAGATACGCAGTATTTT CASSPTTTDTQYF . 13 TRBV11-2 . TRBJ2-3
TGTGCCAGTAGTATGCCGACAGGGATGGACTATGGCTACACCTTC CASSMPTGMDYGYTF . 15 TRBV19 TRBD1 TRBJ1-2
TGTGCCAGCTCACCACATGAGAATCAGCCCCAGCATTTT CASSPHENQPQHF . 13 TRBV18 . TRBJ1-5
TGTGCCAGCAGCGGAGGGGGGGAGCAGTTCTTC CASSGGGEQFF . 11 TRBV7-9 . TRBJ2-1
TGTGCCAGCGGGGACCCGAGGGGTGGGGACTATGGCTACACCTTC CASGDPRGGDYGYTF . 15 TRBV28 . TRBJ1-2
TGTGCCAGCACCTCCGGGGGAGGGCCGGTCGGGGAGCTGTTTTTT CASTSGGGPVGELFF . 15 TRBV7-9 TRBD2 TRBJ2-2
TGTGCCAGCAGCGCCCAACAGGGGGCCCGGCAGCCCCAGCATTTT CASSAQQGARQPQHF few 15 TRBV7-2 TRBD1 TRBJ1-5
TGTGCCAGCAGCGTAGACGGGGGAGTAGCTTTCTTT CASSVDGGVAFF . 12 TRBV9 . TRBJ1-1
TGTGCCAGCAGTACTCGGGGGACTGAAGCTTTCTTT CASSTRGTEAFF . 12 TRBV5-4 . TRBJ1-1
TGCGCCAGCAGCCAATACGATGAGCAGTTCTTC CASSQYDEQFF few 11 TRBV4-1 . TRBJ2-1
TGTGCCAGCAGCACTGGGGCGGCTGAAGCTTTCTTT CASSTGAAEAFF . 12 TRBV28 . TRBJ1-1
TGTGCCAGCAGCGGGACAGCTACTGAAGCTTTCTTT CASSGTATEAFF . 12 TRBV2 TRBD1 TRBJ1-1